This TCR beta chain was sequenced for a study of CD8+CD57+ T cells in acquired aplastic anemia. Study-wide context: Sorted CD4+ and CD8+ cells yielded DNA averaging about 3.2 ug. Points from the study as a whole: Common to patients and controls were 25 to 30 CD8+ CDR3 sequences. CD8+ Simpson's diversity in patients was not significantly different from that in controls.

Patients chosen for sequencing had shown CD8+CD57+ cell expansion by flow cytometry. Everyone among the patients had severe acquired aplastic anemia. CDR3 length equals 11 residues. The germline gives CDR1 ENHRY, CDR2 SYGVKD. Trimming removed 4 bases from V and 6 bases from J, with 5 bases in between. CDR3 and TCR beta VDJ profiling relied on a genomic DNA template. In TCRdb, the reads were re-called with MiXCR into one record per CDR3 protein. The profile shows 160,000 or so distinct CDR3 sequences, about 48% of them singletons. Worth noting for this clonotype: Its antigen is undetermined.

This TCR was sampled from a human donor with aplastic anemia. The genes are TRBV10-3 and TRBJ2-3; no firm D call. The specimen was sorted CD4+, CD8+, or CD8+CD57+ T cells (not recorded which) from PBMCs. The CDR3: CAISGDDTQYF. CDR3 sequence (DNA): TGTGCCATCAGTGGGGATGATACGCAGTATTTT.